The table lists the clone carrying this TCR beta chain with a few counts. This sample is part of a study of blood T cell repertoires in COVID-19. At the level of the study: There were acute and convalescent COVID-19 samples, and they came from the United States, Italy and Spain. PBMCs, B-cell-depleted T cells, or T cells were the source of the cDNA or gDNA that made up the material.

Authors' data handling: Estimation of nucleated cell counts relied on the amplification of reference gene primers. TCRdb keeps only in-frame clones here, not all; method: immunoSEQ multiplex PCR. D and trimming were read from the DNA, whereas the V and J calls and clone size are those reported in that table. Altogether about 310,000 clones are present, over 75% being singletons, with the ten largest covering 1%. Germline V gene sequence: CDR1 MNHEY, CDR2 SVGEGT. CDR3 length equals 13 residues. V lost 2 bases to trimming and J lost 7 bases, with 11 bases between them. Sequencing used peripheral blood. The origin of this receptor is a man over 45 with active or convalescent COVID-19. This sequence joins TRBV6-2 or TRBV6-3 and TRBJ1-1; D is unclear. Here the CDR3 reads CASSYAGRREAFF. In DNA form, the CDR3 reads TGTGCCAGCAGTTACGCTGGCAGGCGTGAAGCTTTCTTT.